This T cell receptor (beta chain) was sequenced in a study of shared clonotypes between healthy human individuals. At the level of the study: CD4 naive and CD4 memory each took three plates per donor, while CD8 naive took two and CD8 memory one.

Naive CD8 cells, CD45RO-negative and positively selected for CCR7, excluded terminally differentiated effector memory CD45RA+ cells. Study-wide results and caveats: Around 5% was the fraction of naive CD4 clonotypes found shared across a few donors.

As regards this clone: Its antigen is not known.

V lost 4 bases and J 2 bases, leaving 20 bases between the germline ends. The germline V gene encodes CDR1 SGHDT and CDR2 YYEEEE. The CDR3 has 17 amino acids. Running of the assay took place at deep level. Per the authors' pipeline: ImmunoSEQ output held junction-only sequences without quality scores, so filtering differed. Produced via immunoSEQ multiplex PCR; TCRdb's table is partial and in-frame only. V and J calls and clone size are copied from that table; D and trimming were computed from the DNA. The repertoire holds about 2 million clones, with over 85% as singletons. This chain links TRBV5-6 with TRBJ2-3, with TRBD2 as a possible D gene (5 bases). This clonotype originated in a man between 18 and 29 years old in good health. The sample consisted of naive CD8+ T cells sorted from blood. The CDR3 nucleotides are TGTGCCAGCAGCCTAAACGGGGTCCCTCTGAACACAGATACGCAGTATTTT. Protein: CASSLNGVPLNTDTQYF.